This T cell receptor beta chain was sequenced for a study of cytomegalovirus exposure and HLA in healthy donors. Study conclusions and caveats: When the data were analyzed later, several of the most significant clusters appeared to be linked to common viral pathogens. Some public TCRs appeared in many individuals, while most sequences were rare. A later analysis reportedly found fewer N-insertions in an Asian-associated ancestry cluster than the approximately 730-donor mean.

Remarks on this clone: Its antigen is unidentified.

Primers for the PCR totalled 60 Vbeta and 13 Jbeta. Method: immunoSEQ multiplex PCR; TCRdb's copy keeps in-frame clones and lacks some. This table lists some 64,000 clones. Deletions cut 3 bases from V and 5 bases from J, with 13 bases between. The CDR3 is 14 residues long. Germline CDR1 reads KGHSH; CDR2 reads LQKENI. This TCR derives from a woman aged 25 to 39 in good health and CMV-seronegative. Sequences were obtained from PBMCs. The chain is built from TRBV18 and TRBJ1-1; D might be TRBD1 (6 bases). The CDR3 protein is CASSPLGARTEAFF. In DNA form, the CDR3 reads TGTGCCAGCTCACCGTTGGGGGCACGTACTGAAGCTTTCTTT.